These T cell receptor beta chains were read from a single sample in a study of somatic mutations in cytotoxic T cells in rheumatoid arthritis. The repertoire was sequenced with immunoSEQ multiplex PCR; TCRdb's copy has only in-frame clones and lacks some. The sample lists 30,000 to 45,000 clones, roughly four fifths seen once, with roughly 3.2% in the top ten. The material sequenced was CD8+ T cells sorted from blood. Receptors were obtained from a man aged 35 to 55 in good health. Each CDR3 is given with its conserved first and last residue. A D gene is named only where the DNA matches it firmly. A clone size is listed for some rows: how often the clone was seen (once, few, many), or a class if it is expanded.

V	J	D	size	CDR3	DNA
TRBV6-1	TRBJ1-1	NA	once	CASSPTAETEAFF	TGTGCCAGCAGTCCCACGGCAGAGACTGAAGCTTTCTTT
TRBV4-3	TRBJ1-1	NA	NA	CASSQAQAAAEAFF	TGCGCCAGCAGCCAAGCCCAGGCCGCCGCTGAAGCTTTCTTT
TRBV6-4	TRBJ2-6	NA	few	CASSDSSSSGANVLTF	TGTGCCAGCAGTGACTCTAGCAGCTCTGGGGCCAACGTCCTGACTTTC
TRBV15	TRBJ2-2	TRBD2	NA	CATSWGLAGLNLDTGELFF	TGTGCCACCAGCTGGGGACTAGCGGGGCTTAATCTGGACACCGGGGAGCTGTTTTTT
TRBV28	TRBJ2-1	TRBD2	NA	CASSLGLAGGPGVNEQFF	TGTGCCAGCAGTCTTGGACTAGCGGGAGGGCCGGGAGTCAATGAGCAGTTCTTC
TRBV29-1	TRBJ1-1	NA	NA	CSVDQGEAFF	TGCAGCGTTGACCAGGGTGAAGCTTTCTTT
TRBV6-5	TRBJ1-2	NA	NA	CASSNRAREDYGYTF	TGTGCCAGCAGTAACAGGGCGCGCGAGGACTATGGCTACACCTTC
TRBV27	TRBJ2-3	NA	NA	CASSLGTDTQYF	TGTGCCAGCAGTCTGGGCACAGATACGCAGTATTTT
TRBV4-1	TRBJ2-7	NA	NA	CASSQVGGYEQYF	TGCGCCAGCAGCCAAGTCGGGGGCTACGAGCAGTACTTC
TRBV4-2	TRBJ2-7	NA	NA	CASSHPERAGYEQYF	TGTGCCAGCAGCCATCCCGAAAGGGCGGGCTACGAGCAGTACTTC
TRBV19	TRBJ2-7	TRBD2	NA	CASSIGTSGYEQYF	TGTGCCAGTAGTATCGGGACTAGCGGTTACGAGCAGTACTTC
TRBV7-7	TRBJ2-2	NA	NA	CASSLAGRSGELFF	TGTGCTAGCAGCTTAGCCGGGCGATCAGGGGAGCTGTTTTTT
TRBV29-1	TRBJ2-1	TRBD1	NA	CSVGGRGLSVSYNEQFF	TGCAGCGTCGGGGGCAGGGGGCTTTCCGTCTCCTACAATGAGCAGTTCTTC
TRBV5-4	TRBJ2-1	TRBD2	NA	CASSLWGGDNEQFF	TGTGCCAGCAGCCTGTGGGGAGGGGACAATGAGCAGTTCTTC
TRBV5-4	TRBJ2-7	TRBD2	NA	CASSAAGDYEQYF	TGTGCCAGCAGCGCAGCGGGAGACTACGAGCAGTACTTC
TRBV5-4	TRBJ2-7	NA	NA	CASSLMGGSSYEQYF	TGTGCCAGCAGCTTAATGGGCGGAAGCTCCTACGAGCAGTACTTC
TRBV9	TRBJ2-1	NA	NA	CASSEGISTYNEQFF	TGTGCCAGCAGCGAAGGTATCAGCACCTACAATGAGCAGTTCTTC
TRBV27	TRBJ2-1	NA	NA	CASSPIGGPNNEQFF	TGTGCCAGCAGCCCAATTGGGGGGCCTAACAATGAGCAGTTCTTC
TRBV7-9	TRBJ2-1	NA	NA	CASSRSLAGSSYNEQFF	TGTGCCAGCAGCCGTTCCCTGGCGGGGAGCTCCTACAATGAGCAGTTCTTC
TRBV27	TRBJ2-3	NA	NA	CASSTWTATDTQYF	TGTGCCAGCAGTACTTGGACGGCCACAGATACGCAGTATTTT
TRBV19	TRBJ2-2	NA	NA	CASSIVGGTTGELFF	TGTGCCAGTAGTATAGTGGGGGGTACCACCGGGGAGCTGTTTTTT
TRBV27	TRBJ2-5	NA	NA	CASSFREQETQYF	TGTGCCAGCAGTTTCCGGGAACAAGAGACCCAGTACTTC
TRBV19	TRBJ1-4	TRBD1	NA	CASTPGQGLFF	TGTGCCAGTACCCCGGGACAGGGTCTGTTTTTT
TRBV27	TRBJ1-5	TRBD1	NA	CASSFSGTGVNQPQHF	TGTGCCAGCAGTTTCTCCGGGACAGGGGTCAATCAGCCCCAGCATTTT
TRBV15	TRBJ2-7	TRBD1	few	CATSRNTGQGAYEQYF	TGTGCCACCAGCAGAAATACGGGACAGGGGGCTTACGAGCAGTACTTC
TRBV9	TRBJ2-3	NA	NA	CASSVGGVADTQYF	TGTGCCAGCAGCGTAGGGGGGGTCGCAGATACGCAGTATTTT
TRBV19	TRBJ1-1	NA	NA	CASSMDILVNTEAFF	TGTGCCAGTAGTATGGACATACTCGTGAACACTGAAGCTTTCTTT
TRBV5-1	TRBJ1-4	NA	NA	CASSSSEGTRGNEKLFF	TGCGCCAGCAGCTCTTCGGAGGGGACCAGGGGAAATGAAAAACTGTTTTTT
TRBV7-9	TRBJ2-2	TRBD2	NA	CASNQGGLAGEEELFF	TGTGCCAGCAACCAGGGAGGACTAGCGGGAGAGGAGGAGCTGTTTTTT
TRBV7-2	TRBJ2-7	TRBD2	once	CASSLPSEGGPTTYEQYF	TGTGCCAGCAGTCTGCCAAGCGAGGGAGGGCCGACGACCTACGAGCAGTACTTC
TRBV6-5	TRBJ2-5	TRBD1	NA	CASSFITTGQETQYF	TGTGCCAGCAGTTTTATAACGACAGGGCAAGAGACCCAGTACTTC
TRBV5-4	TRBJ1-4	NA	NA	CASSQGDEKLFF	TGTGCCAGCAGCCAGGGAGATGAAAAACTGTTTTTT
TRBV14	TRBJ2-7	TRBD1	once	CASSPRQGFYEQYF	TGTGCCAGCAGCCCCCGACAGGGTTTCTACGAGCAGTACTTC
TRBV9	TRBJ1-5	NA	NA	CASSSPLSLTQHF	TGTGCCAGCAGCTCTCCCCTGTCCTTAACCCAGCATTTT
TRBV11-2	TRBJ2-5	TRBD2	once	CASSLGGSGQETQYF	TGTGCCAGCAGCTTAGGCGGGAGTGGTCAAGAGACCCAGTACTTC
TRBV6-5	TRBJ2-7	NA	once	CASGHPSYEQYF	TGTGCCAGCGGACACCCCTCCTACGAGCAGTACTTC
TRBV27	TRBJ2-5	TRBD2	NA	CASTSTSGVSETQYF	TGTGCCAGCACCTCGACTAGCGGGGTTTCAGAGACCCAGTACTTC
TRBV5-8	TRBJ2-7	NA	NA	CASSLRGYEQYF	TGTGCCAGCAGCTTGCGGGGCTACGAGCAGTACTTC
TRBV10-2	TRBJ2-7	NA	NA	CASSESGQPYEQYF	TGCGCCAGCAGTGAGTCTGGACAGCCCTACGAGCAGTACTTC
TRBV14	TRBJ2-7	TRBD2	NA	CASSQYTSGMYEQYF	TGTGCCAGCAGCCAATATACTAGCGGCATGTACGAGCAGTACTTC
TRBV28	TRBJ1-4	TRBD1	NA	CASSLTGHATNEKLFF	TGTGCCAGCAGTCTGACAGGGCATGCAACTAATGAAAAACTGTTTTTT
TRBV28	TRBJ2-7	NA	NA	CASREGGESSYEQYF	TGTGCCAGCAGGGAGGGCGGGGAAAGCTCCTACGAGCAGTACTTC
TRBV19	TRBJ2-1	TRBD2	few	CASSWDSGTSADNEQFF	TGTGCCAGTAGTTGGGATTCCGGGACTAGCGCTGACAATGAGCAGTTCTTC
TRBV29-1	TRBJ1-3	TRBD1	NA	CSGTIQGAGGNTIYF	TGCAGCGGGACGATACAGGGGGCGGGTGGAAACACCATATATTTT
TRBV6-5	TRBJ2-3	NA	NA	CASSYSGASSTDTQYF	TGTGCCAGCAGTTACTCCGGGGCCTCTAGCACAGATACGCAGTATTTT
TRBV13	TRBJ1-1	NA	NA	CASSIQSNTEAFF	TGTGCCAGCAGCATACAGAGTAACACTGAAGCTTTCTTT
TRBV16	TRBJ2-7	NA	NA	CASSQTDSYEQYF	TGTGCCAGCAGCCAAACGGACAGTTACGAGCAGTACTTC
TRBV7-9	TRBJ2-5	NA	once	CASRRPGGETQYF	TGTGCCAGCAGGCGTCCTGGAGGAGAGACCCAGTACTTC
TRBV30	TRBJ2-7	NA	NA	CAWSVDSYEQYF	TGTGCCTGGAGTGTAGACTCCTACGAGCAGTACTTC
TRBV4-3	TRBJ1-1	TRBD1	NA	CASSQDRRDRVDVGRNTEAFF	TGCGCCAGCAGCCAAGATCGTCGGGACAGGGTTGATGTAGGCCGAAACACTGAAGCTTTCTTT
TRBV27	TRBJ2-7	NA	NA	CASSLYTLSYEQYF	TGTGCCAGCAGTTTATATACACTCTCCTACGAGCAGTACTTC